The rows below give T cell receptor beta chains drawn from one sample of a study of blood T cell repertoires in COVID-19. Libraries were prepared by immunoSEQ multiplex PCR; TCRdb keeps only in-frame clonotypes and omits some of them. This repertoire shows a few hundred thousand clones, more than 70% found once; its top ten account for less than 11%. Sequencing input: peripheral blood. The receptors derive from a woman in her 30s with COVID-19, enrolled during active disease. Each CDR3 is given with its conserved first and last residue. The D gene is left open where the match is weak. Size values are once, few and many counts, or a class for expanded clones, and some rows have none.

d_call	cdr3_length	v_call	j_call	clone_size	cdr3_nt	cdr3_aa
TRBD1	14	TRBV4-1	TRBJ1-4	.	TGCGCCAGCAGCCCCGAGGGGGCTTATGAAAAACTGTTTTTT	CASSPEGAYEKLFF
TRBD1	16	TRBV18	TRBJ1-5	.	TGTGCCAGCTCACCGATGACCACAGGGGGCGGTCAGCCCCAGCATTTT	CASSPMTTGGGQPQHF
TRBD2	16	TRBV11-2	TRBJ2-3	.	TGTGCCAGCAGCCGCCTGACTAGCGGGCCCCCAGATACGCAGTATTTT	CASSRLTSGPPDTQYF
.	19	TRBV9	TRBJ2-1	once	TGTGCCAGCAGCGTAGTGTTAGCCCCAGGAGGTGGGTCCTACAATGAGCAGTTCTTC	CASSVVLAPGGGSYNEQFF
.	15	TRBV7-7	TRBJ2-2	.	TGTGCTAGCAGCCAACTAGCTATGGGGGCCGGGGAGCTGTTTTTT	CASSQLAMGAGELFF
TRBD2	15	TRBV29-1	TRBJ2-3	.	TGCAGCGCGCCTAGGCTAGCGGGAAGCACAGATACGCAGTATTTT	CSAPRLAGSTDTQYF
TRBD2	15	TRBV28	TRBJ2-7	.	TGTGCCAGCAGTTTTCGACTAGCGGGAAGTGACGAGCAGTACTTC	CASSFRLAGSDEQYF
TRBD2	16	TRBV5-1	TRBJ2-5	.	TGCGCCAGCAGCAGGGGACTAGCCTCATACCAAGAGACCCAGTACTTC	CASSRGLASYQETQYF
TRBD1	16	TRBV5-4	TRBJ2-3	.	TGTGCCAGCAGCTTCAGTCAAGGACAGGGAGCAGATACGCAGTATTTT	CASSFSQGQGADTQYF
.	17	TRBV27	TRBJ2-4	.	TGTGCCAGCAGTCCCATTGACAGTATCTTAGCCAAAAACATTCAGTACTTC	CASSPIDSILAKNIQYF
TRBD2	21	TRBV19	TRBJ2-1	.	TGTGCCAGTAGTATAGATCCCCGTCGGACTAGCGGGACCCTCGCATCACCTGAGCAGTTCTTC	CASSIDPRRTSGTLASPEQFF
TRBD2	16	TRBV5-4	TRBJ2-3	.	TGTGCCAGCAGCTTGGAGGTAGCGGGCCTCACAGATACGCAGTATTTT	CASSLEVAGLTDTQYF
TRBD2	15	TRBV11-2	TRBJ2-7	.	TGTGCCAGCAGCTTAGTAGCGGGAGGGCCCCACGAGCAGTACTTC	CASSLVAGGPHEQYF
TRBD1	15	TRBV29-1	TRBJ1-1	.	TGCAGCGTTGGTGTGGACAGGGTTATGGGAACTGAAGCTTTCTTT	CSVGVDRVMGTEAFF
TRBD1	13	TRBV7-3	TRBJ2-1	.	TGTGCCAGCAGCCCGGACAGGGTCAATGAGCAGTTCTTC	CASSPDRVNEQFF
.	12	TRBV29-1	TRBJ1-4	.	TGCAGCGTACGAGTGACTAATGAAAAACTGTTTTTT	CSVRVTNEKLFF
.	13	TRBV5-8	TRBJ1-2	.	TGTGCCAGCAGCTTGGGATCCGGCTATGGCTACACCTTC	CASSLGSGYGYTF
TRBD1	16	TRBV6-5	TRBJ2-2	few	TGTGCCAGCAGTTACGGGTACAGGGGGGACACCGGGGAGCTGTTTTTT	CASSYGYRGDTGELFF
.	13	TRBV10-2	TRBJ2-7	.	TGCGCCAGCAGGGAGACAGGTTCTTACGAGCAGTACTTC	CASRETGSYEQYF
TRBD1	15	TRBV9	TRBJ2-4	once	TGTGCCAGCAGCCGGAAGTGGGGACAGGGGGCTGTTCAGTACTTC	CASSRKWGQGAVQYF
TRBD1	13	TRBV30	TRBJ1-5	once	TGTGCCTGGAGAGGGACAGGGGACCAGCCCCAGCATTTT	CAWRGTGDQPQHF
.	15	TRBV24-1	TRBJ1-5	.	TGTGCCACCAGTGATCGGACTACTAGCAATCAGCCCCAGCATTTT	CATSDRTTSNQPQHF